The 23 T cell receptor beta chains given below trace back to one sample, sequenced in a study of T cells after somatic rescue of genetic block. Repertoires were generated with immunoSEQ multiplex PCR, while TCRdb's copy carries only in-frame clones and drops some. Here the sample spans some 90,000 clones, approximately 90% being singletons. The sequenced sample consisted of peripheral blood mononuclear cells (PBMCs). The receptor set was obtained from a woman between 18 and 29 years old.

This clone was recorded once. The chain is built from TRBV7-8 and TRBJ2-2, with TRBD2 matching 13 bases. V shed 5 bases and J 0 bases; nucleotides not matched to a gene: 9. The germline V gene has CDR1 SGHVS and CDR2 FQNEAQ. CDR3 length equals 19 residues. CDR3 sequence (DNA): TGTGCCAGCAGCCTCAGGCGACTAGCGGGAGGCACGAACACCGGGGAGCTGTTTTTT. As protein: CASSLRRLAGGTNTGELFF.

This clone was found once. V is TRBV5-5 and J is TRBJ1-1, with D uncertain. The CDR3 contains 15 residues. The V and J ends lost 1 base and 0 bases respectively, with 10 bases between them. Germline V gives CDR1 SGHKS, CDR2 YYEKEE (reference sequence). The CDR3 DNA is TGTGCCAGCAGCTTGCTTACGGGCTTGAACACTGAAGCTTTCTTT. This sequence encodes CASSLLTGLNTEAFF. The complete variable domain, with remaining parts taken from reference TRBV5-5 and TRBJ1-1, reads DAGVTQSPTHLIKTRGQQVTLRCSPISGHKSVSWYQQVLGQGPQFIFQYYEKEERGRGNFPDRFSARQFPNYSSELNVNALLLGDSALYLCASSLLTGLNTEAFFGQGTRLTVV.

In its sample, this clone was seen a few times. The chain joins TRBV14 to TRBJ2-1; 8 bases are a match to TRBD2. The junction had 13 bases not matched to a gene; V was cut back by 2 bases and J by 4 bases. The CDR3 loop spans 18 amino acids. CDR1 SGHDN and CDR2 FVKESK come from the germline V gene. CDR3 DNA sequence: TGTGCCAGCAGCCAAAGAAGTCTTACGGGAGGGAGTTACAATGAGCAGTTCTTC. Translating gives CASSQRSLTGGSYNEQFF.

The V call is TRBV4-1, the J call TRBJ2-7; 10 nucleotides agree with TRBD2. The junction had 9 bases not matched to a gene; V was cut back by 1 base and J by 0 bases. Per the germline V gene, CDR1 is MGHRA and CDR2 is YSYEKL. CDR3 length equals 18 residues. The CDR3: CASSQVVTSGYNSYEQYF. Here the CDR3 DNA reads TGCGCCAGCAGCCAAGTGGTGACTAGCGGGTATAACTCCTACGAGCAGTACTTC.

This clone was counted once. The V gene is TRBV28, the J gene TRBJ2-2, with D maybe TRBD2 (6 bases). Trimming stripped 8 bases from V and 0 bases from J, with 13 bases between. Germline-derived CDR1 and CDR2 are MDHEN and SYDVKM. The CDR3 length is 15 residues. CDR3 loop: CASRDGGSNTGELFF. As DNA, the CDR3 is TGTGCCAGCCGGGACGGGGGTTCGAACACCGGGGAGCTGTTTTTT. Full variable domain (remainder filled in from reference TRBV28 and TRBJ2-2): DVKVTQSSRYLVKRTGEKVFLECVQDMDHENMFWYRQDPGLGLRLIYFSYDVKMKEKGDIPEGYSVSREKKERFSLILESASTNQTSMYLCASRDGGSNTGELFFGEGSRLTVL.

The rearrangement links TRBV7-2 to TRBJ2-1; TRBD1 is a possible D gene (6 bases). V gave up 4 bases and J gave up 1 base, with 11 bases separating them. Germline V gene lookup returns CDR1 SGHTA and CDR2 FQGNSA. The CDR3 is 15 residues long. CDR3 sequence: CASSSTGLSYNEQFF. In DNA form, the CDR3 reads TGTGCCAGCAGCTCGACAGGTCTTTCCTACAATGAGCAGTTCTTC.

V and J are TRBV19 and TRBJ1-1; D may be TRBD1 (5 bases). The CDR3 has 16 residues. V gave up 5 bases and J gave up 1 base, with 17 bases separating them. Germline-derived CDR1 and CDR2 are LNHDA and SQIVND (reference sequence). The CDR3 reads CASSPLGGRPNTEAFF. The CDR3 DNA sequence: TGTGCCAGTAGTCCCCTCGGGGGACGCCCGAACACTGAAGCTTTCTTT.

The genes are TRBV11-3 and TRBJ1-4; D is ambiguous. The V end lost 5 bases, the J end lost 8 bases, and 9 bases lay between the germline ends. CDR3 length: 12 amino acids. The germline CDR1 and CDR2 sequences are SGHNT and YENEEA. CDR3 loop: CASSHKREKLFF. The CDR3 nucleotides are TGTGCCAGCAGCCACAAGCGGGAAAAACTGTTTTTT. Supplemented by reference TRBV11-3 and TRBJ1-4, the full variable domain reads EAGVVQSPRYKIIEKKQPVAFWCNPISGHNTLYWYLQNLGQGPELLIRYENEEAVDDSQLPKDRFSAERLKGVDSTLKIQPAELGDSAVYLCASSHKREKLFFGSGTQLSVL.

The genes are TRBV10-3 and TRBJ2-3; D uncertain. Germline V gene sequence: CDR1 ENHRY, CDR2 SYGVKD. This CDR3 has 14 amino acids. V lost 5 bases and J lost 5, with 14 bases in between. The CDR3 nucleotides are TGTGCCATCAGTACACCGGCCGACGGAGATACGCAGTATTTT. It encodes CAISTPADGDTQYF.

V usage is TRBV7-8 and J usage is TRBJ2-1, with 9 bases matching TRBD2. The V segment lost 1 base and the J segment 14 bases; nucleotides outside the gene matches: 6. This CDR3 spans 13 amino acids. Germline V gives CDR1 SGHVS, CDR2 FQNEAQ. CDR3 nucleotide sequence: TGTGCCAGCAGCTTAGATGGTGGCGGGGGGGAGTTCTTC. This translates into CASSLDGGGGEFF.

V gene TRBV7-9 combines with J gene TRBJ1-2; D is possibly TRBD1 (5 bases). Germline assignment: CDR1 SEHNR and CDR2 FQNEAQ (reference sequence). Trimming took 6 bases from V and 0 from J, leaving 17 bases between them. CDR3 length: 16 amino acids. The CDR3 is CASSSTGGAPNYGYTF. In DNA, the CDR3 is TGTGCCAGCAGTTCCACCGGTGGGGCCCCTAACTATGGCTACACCTTC.

The rearrangement uses TRBV7-8 and TRBJ2-1; 7 nucleotides line up with TRBD2. J gave up 5 bases and V 1 base, and 11 bases lay outside the gene matches. Germline V lookup: CDR1 SGHVS, CDR2 FQNEAQ. The CDR3 is 17 residues long. DNA of the CDR3: TGTGCCAGCAGCTTAGTGAGTTTCAGCGGGACCCACAATGAGCAGTTCTTC. Its translation is CASSLVSFSGTHNEQFF.

This clone was found once. V and J are TRBV5-1 and TRBJ2-5; perhaps TRBD1 as D (5 bases). Germline V gene lookup returns CDR1 SGHRS and CDR2 YFSETQ. The CDR3 length is 15 residues. V was pared by 1 base and J by 3 bases, with 13 bases between. The CDR3 DNA reads as TGCGCCAGCAGCTTGATAGGCACGACAGAAGAGACCCAGTACTTC. As protein: CASSLIGTTEETQYF. The full variable domain, in which reference TRBV5-1 and TRBJ2-5 provide the parts outside the CDR3, is KAGVTQTPRYLIKTRGQQVTLSCSPISGHRSVSWYQQTPGQGLQFLFEYFSETQRNKGNFPGRFSGRQFSNSRSEMNVSTLELGDSALYLCASSLIGTTEETQYFGPGTRLLVL.

The chain is built from TRBV11-2 and TRBJ2-1; TRBD2 matches 7 bases. The CDR3 runs 15 residues. V trimming: 2 bases; J trimming: 12 bases; junction bases outside the gene matches: 13. The germline V gene has CDR1 SGHAT and CDR2 FQNNGV. The CDR3 protein is CASSLLGLRGDAQFF. The CDR3 DNA is TGTGCCAGCAGCTTACTGGGCTTACGGGGGGATGCGCAGTTCTTC.

This sequence joins TRBV2 and TRBJ1-5; 9 bases match TRBD1. The germline V gene encodes CDR1 SNHLY and CDR2 FYNNEI. The V gene end was trimmed by 7 bases and the J gene end by 7 bases; junction bases not matched to a gene: 11. This CDR3 has 15 residues. DNA for the CDR3: TGTGCCAGCATCCGGGACAGGGACTTGGGGCAGCCCCAGCATTTT. Its protein is CASIRDRDLGQPQHF.

The chain couples TRBV18 to TRBJ2-1, with TRBD2 matching 15 bases. Germline V lookup: CDR1 KGHSH, CDR2 LQKENI. The CDR3 sequence is 17 residues long. V lost 3 bases, J lost 10 bases, and 10 bases stayed unmatched. The DNA for the CDR3 is TGTGCCAGCTCACCTTCGGGACTAGCGGGAGGAATCTACGAGCAGTTCTTC. Residues: CASSPSGLAGGIYEQFF. Full variable domain (outside the CDR3, taken from reference TRBV18 and TRBJ2-1): NAGVMQNPRHLVRRRGQEARLRCSPMKGHSHVYWYRQLPEEGLKFMVYLQKENIIDESGMPKERFSAEFPKEGPSILRIQQVVRGDSAAYFCASSPSGLAGGIYEQFFGPGTRLTVL.

The genes are TRBV7-9 and TRBJ2-1; TRBD2 matches 13 bases. Germline CDR1 reads SEHNR; CDR2 reads FQNEAQ (reference sequence). J was trimmed by 6 bases and V by 6 bases; bases with no gene match: 11. This CDR3 contains 17 residues. The CDR3, as DNA: TGTGCCAGCAGTCCCGGGAGGGGACTAGCGGGACCCAATGAGCAGTTCTTC. The encoded protein is CASSPGRGLAGPNEQFF.

The chain is built from TRBV11-2 and TRBJ2-5; D could derive from TRBD1 or TRBD2 (5 bases each). Matching the DNA end better, TRBJ2-7 makes the J call doubtful. Germline-derived CDR1 and CDR2 are SGHAT and FQNNGV. The CDR3 loop spans 15 amino acids. For the CDR3, the DNA is TGTGCCAGCAGCACGGGGCGTGCTTCCTCCTACGAGCAGTACTTC. Protein sequence: CASSTGRASSYEQYF.

V gene TRBV9 combines with J gene TRBJ1-1, with a tentative D call TRBD1 (5 bases). CDR1 SGDLS and CDR2 YYNGEE come from the germline V gene. The CDR3 is 15 amino acids. With 4 bases removed from V and 1 base from J, the gap between germline ends came to 14 bases. For the CDR3, the DNA is TGTGCCAGCAGCCCTCCCAGACAGCAGAACACTGAAGCTTTCTTT. This sequence encodes CASSPPRQQNTEAFF.

The sample holds one count of this clone. V usage is TRBV9 and J usage is TRBJ1-1; unclear D gene. This CDR3 is built from 14 residues. V was pared by 0 bases and J by 6 bases, with 12 bases between. The germline V gene encodes CDR1 SGDLS and CDR2 YYNGEE. The CDR3 spells CASSVGTGSAEAFF. The CDR3, as DNA: TGTGCCAGCAGCGTAGGCACGGGGAGCGCTGAAGCTTTCTTT.

This clone showed up just once. The chain uses TRBV5-1 and TRBJ1-2; D gene uncertain. CDR3 length: 16 residues. The germline V gene has CDR1 SGHRS and CDR2 YFSETQ. Trimming removed 0 bases at V and 0 bases at J, with 12 bases between. DNA for the CDR3: TGCGCCAGCAGCTTGGGTGATGCAGCAACTAACTATGGCTACACCTTC. It yields the protein CASSLGDAATNYGYTF.

J is TRBJ1-1 and V is TRBV27; TRBD1 is a possible D gene (6 bases). The CDR3 sequence is 14 residues long. Per the germline V gene, CDR1 is MNHEY and CDR2 is SMNVEV (reference sequence). The V and J ends lost 5 bases and 4 bases respectively, with 14 bases between them. The CDR3: CASSTQGPSTEAFF. CDR3 in DNA: TGTGCCAGCAGTACGCAGGGGCCTAGCACTGAAGCTTTCTTT.

This chain links TRBV7-9 with TRBJ2-3, with 14 positions matching TRBD2. The CDR3 runs to 17 residues. Looked up from germline, CDR1 is SEHNR and CDR2 is FQNEAQ (reference sequence). V lost 4 bases and J lost 3; bases outside the gene matches: 6. For the CDR3, the DNA is TGTGCCAGCAGCTCGGGACTAGCGGGAGCGGTGACAGATACGCAGTATTTT. Amino acids: CASSSGLAGAVTDTQYF. Variable domain in full (rest from reference TRBV7-9 and TRBJ2-3): DTGVSQNPRHKITKRGQNVTFRCDPISEHNRLYWYRQTLGQGPEFLTYFQNEAQLEKSRLLSDRFSAERPKGSFSTLEIQRTEQGDSAMYLCASSSGLAGAVTDTQYFGPGTRLTVL.